This T cell receptor (beta chain) was found in a study of T-cell reconstitution after alpha-beta-depleted transplantation in children. The TCRbeta library was prepared with unique molecular identifiers. TCRdb itself ran the PCR reads through MiXCR, one entry per CDR3 protein. The sample yields 610,000 or so distinct CDR3 sequences, about a quarter seen once. The V gene lost 1 base and the J gene lost 2 bases, with 9 bases spanning the gap. CDR1 SGHTA and CDR2 FQGTGA come from the germline V gene. The CDR3 extends over 15 amino acids. This clonotype was recorded a few times. This TCR was recovered from a boy under three years old with Wiskott-Aldrich syndrome, due to receive a stem cell transplant. Sequencing used PBMCs, obtained before TCRalphabeta/CD19-depleted stem cell transplant. The rearrangement links TRBV7-3 to TRBJ2-1; D might be TRBD2 (5 bases). CDR3 DNA: TGTGCCAGCAGCTTAAACGGGAATCCCTACAATGAGCAGTTCTTC. It codes for CASSLNGNPYNEQFF.